This T cell receptor (beta chain) was profiled in a study of radiation and T cells in renal cell carcinoma. Regarding the study as a whole: Top tumor clonotypes rose in blood 2 weeks post-radiation, then contracted. No pretreatment tumor biopsies were available for baseline clonotypes.

A note on this clone: Its specificity is not known.

V trimming: 2 bases; J trimming: 6 bases; junction bases outside the gene matches: 3. The CDR3 spans 13 residues. Germline-derived CDR1 and CDR2 are GTSNPN and SVGIG (reference sequence). Described time point: blood 4 weeks post-SBRT, at nephrectomy. Regarding treatment: 15 Gy SBRT to primary tumor, nephrectomy 4 weeks later. Generated by immunoSEQ multiplex PCR, the TCRdb table keeps only in-frame clones and is missing some. The data hold just under 150,000 clones, with less than 90% observed a single time. The specimen comprised blood, sampled from a patient whose treatment included radiotherapy and nephrectomy. The TCR comes from a woman between 45 and 65 years old with renal cell carcinoma. The V gene is TRBV30, the J gene TRBJ1-2; 10 positions agree with TRBD1. CDR3 sequence: CAWSIGTGDGYTF. The CDR3 nucleotides are TGTGCCTGGAGTATCGGGACAGGGGATGGCTACACCTTC.